This entry lists 3 T cell receptor beta chains sequenced from one sample in a study of T cells after posttransplantation cyclophosphamide. Sequencing was performed with immunoSEQ multiplex PCR; in TCRdb, only in-frame clones are kept and a portion is missing. Listed for the sample are around 10,000 clones, none seen a single time. Treatment was busulfan-fludarabine conditioning, a marrow graft, and cyclophosphamide on days +3 and +4. The sample here was PBMCs, taken after allogeneic stem cell transplant with posttransplant cyclophosphamide. The receptors shown here come from a female patient in her 40s who received an allogeneic stem cell transplant from a related donor, was CMV-positive, and had no GVHD. Some T cells may be supplied by the graft donor.

This clone was counted many times. The CDR3 spells CASSLYEPTSSSYNSPLHF. In nucleotides, the CDR3 is TGTGCCAGCAGTTTATACGAACCTACGTCGAGCTCCTATAATTCACCCCTCCACTTT. This chain connects TRBV27 to TRBJ1-6; unclear D gene. The CDR3 covers 19 residues. CDR1 MNHEY and CDR2 SMNVEV come from the germline V gene (reference sequence). Deletions cut 1 base from V and 0 bases from J, with 16 bases between.

The rearrangement uses TRBV9 and TRBJ1-5, with D unclear. Trimming took 3 bases from V and 9 from J, leaving 7 bases between them. The CDR3 sequence is 11 residues long. The germline V gene has CDR1 SGDLS and CDR2 YYNGEE. The CDR3 here is CASSDGLPQHF. The CDR3 DNA sequence: TGTGCCAGCAGCGATGGCCTGCCCCAGCATTTT.

This clone appeared many times. The J gene is TRBJ2-5, the V gene TRBV7-8, with D possibly matching TRBD1 (6 bases). Trimming removed 5 bases at V and 7 bases at J, with 23 bases between. Looked up from germline, CDR1 is SGHVS and CDR2 is FQNEAQ. The CDR3 covers 16 residues. The DNA of the CDR3 is TGTGCCAGCAGCCCCAGGCAGGGGTCACCAGGGGCGACCCAGTACTTC. Residues: CASSPRQGSPGATQYF. Filled out from reference TRBV7-8 and TRBJ2-5, the complete variable domain reads GAGVSQSPRYKVAKRGQDVALRCDPISGHVSLFWYQQALGQGPEFLTYFQNEAQLDKSGLPSDRFFAERPEGSVSTLKIQRTQQEDSAVYLCASSPRQGSPGATQYFGPGTRLLVL.